This T cell receptor beta chain came from a study of blood T cell repertoires in COVID-19. Study details: T cells, B-cell-depleted T cells, or PBMCs supplied cDNA or gDNA.

A note on this clone: Since a much larger clone is just one base distant, this may be a read error.

This CDR3 is 14 amino acids long. Trimming cost V 0 bases and J 1 base, with 6 bases left between them. CDR1 and CDR2 from the germline V gene are SGHVS and FNYEAQ. In the original processing: How many nucleated cells were present was estimated from reference gene primer amplification. The table came from immunoSEQ multiplex PCR; TCRdb's copy has only in-frame clones and leaves some out. V, J and clone size are taken as reported in that table, and D and trimming were inferred from the DNA itself. Here the sample spans a few hundred thousand clones, more than 85% being singletons. The specimen was peripheral blood. V and J are TRBV7-6 and TRBJ1-1; weak D call: TRBD1 (5 bases). This clonotype was obtained from a man aged 18 to 35 with active or convalescent COVID-19. The CDR3 nucleotides read TGTGCCAGCAGCTTAGCGGGGGGGAACACTGAAGCTTTCTTT. Its translation: CASSLAGGNTEAFF.